This TCR beta chain was sequenced for a study of cytomegalovirus exposure and HLA in healthy donors. Study-level information: Both the 100 to 150 validation repertoires and the roughly 700 first-cohort repertoires used the same platform, as reported by a later analysis.

The method was immunoSEQ multiplex PCR; TCRdb's version includes in-frame clones alone and lacks a portion of them. The data contain 200,000 to 300,000 clones, 87% of them singletons. The CDR3 is 14 amino acids. Germline CDR1 MDHEN, CDR2 SYDVKM. After removal of 6 bases from V and 5 bases from J, the junction contained 7 bases not matched to a gene. The sample consisted of PBMCs. V usage is TRBV28 and J usage is TRBJ1-2; TRBD1 agrees at 9 bases. This receptor was obtained from a man between 18 and 35 years old in good health and CMV-seronegative. CDR3 loop: CASSQGQGSYGYTF. The CDR3 nucleotides are TGTGCCAGCAGCCAGGGACAGGGAAGTTATGGCTACACCTTC.